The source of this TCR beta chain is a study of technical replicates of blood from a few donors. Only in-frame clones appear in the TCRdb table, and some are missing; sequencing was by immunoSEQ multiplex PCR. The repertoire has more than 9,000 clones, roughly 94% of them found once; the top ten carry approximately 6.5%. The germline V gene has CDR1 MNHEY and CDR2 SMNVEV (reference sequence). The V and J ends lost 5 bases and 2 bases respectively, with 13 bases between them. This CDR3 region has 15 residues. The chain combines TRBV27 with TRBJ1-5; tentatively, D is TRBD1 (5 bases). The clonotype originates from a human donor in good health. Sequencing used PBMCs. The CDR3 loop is CASSQTVSGNQPQHF. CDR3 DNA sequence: TGTGCCAGCAGTCAGACAGTATCAGGCAATCAGCCCCAGCATTTT.